Ten or more counts support the clone carrying this T cell receptor (beta chain). What it recognizes is unknown. This entry is derived from a study of T-cell reconstitution after alpha-beta-depleted transplantation in children. Study outcomes and limitations: Surviving recipient T cells and thymic progenitors underlay high day-60 TCRbeta diversity in some patients. When one year had passed after transplant, most T-cell counts and diversity came from newly produced T cells. Several hundred expanded graft clones reportedly were the source of alpha-beta T cells about two months after transplant.

Molecular barcoding with unique molecular identifiers was used for the TCRbeta library. TCRdb itself ran the PCR reads through MiXCR, one entry per CDR3 protein. This table has 350,000 to 500,000 distinct CDR3 sequences, over 40% appearing once. The CDR3 has 13 amino acids. V was pared by 0 bases and J by 4 bases, with 3 bases between. CDR1 ENHRY and CDR2 SYGVKD come from the germline V gene. The input for sequencing was PBMCs, taken before TCRalphabeta/CD19-depleted stem cell transplant. The J gene is TRBJ2-2, the V gene TRBV10-3; no firm D call. The TCR originated in a girl aged 2-10 years with aplastic anemia, due to receive a stem cell transplant. The CDR3 loop reads CAISESSTGELFF. CDR3 nucleotides: TGTGCCATCAGTGAGTCCAGCACCGGGGAGCTGTTTTTT.